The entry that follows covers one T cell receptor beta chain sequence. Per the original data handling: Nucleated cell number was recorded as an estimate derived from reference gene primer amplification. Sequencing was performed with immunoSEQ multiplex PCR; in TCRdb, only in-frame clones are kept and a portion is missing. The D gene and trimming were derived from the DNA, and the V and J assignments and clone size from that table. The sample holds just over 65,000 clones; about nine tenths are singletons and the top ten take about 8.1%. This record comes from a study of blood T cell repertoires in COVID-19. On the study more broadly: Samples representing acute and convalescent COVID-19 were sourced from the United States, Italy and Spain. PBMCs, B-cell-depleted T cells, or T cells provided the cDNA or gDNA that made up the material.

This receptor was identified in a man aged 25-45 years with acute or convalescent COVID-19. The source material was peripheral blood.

The CDR3 region is CASKRLLGGDEQYF. The CDR3 nucleotides read TGTGCCAGCAAACGGCTCCTTGGGGGGGACGAGCAGTACTTC. V usage is TRBV28 and J usage is TRBJ2-7; 7 positions match TRBD2. This CDR3 comprises 14 residues. Germline V gene lookup returns CDR1 MDHEN and CDR2 SYDVKM. Germline trimming cut 7 bases from V and 5 bases from J; bases unmatched to any gene: 11.